A single sample gave rise to the 13 T cell receptor beta chains below, sequenced in a study of CD8 T cells in Susac syndrome. Random hexamers were used to reverse transcribe an amount of roughly 0.45 to 1 ug RNA. TCRdb reanalysed the immunoSEQ multiplex PCR reads using MiXCR and keeps one entry per CDR3 protein. This sample has more than 20,000 distinct CDR3 sequences; more than 85% occur once, and the top ten carry approximately 0.3%. The sequencing sample was made of CD8+ T cells from PBMCs. These receptors came from a human donor in good health.

The genes are TRBV29-1 and TRBJ2-1; 9 positions match TRBD2. The CDR3 totals 16 residues. Germline V gene data show CDR1 as SQVTM and CDR2 as ANQGSEA. V gave up 1 base and J gave up 4 bases; unmatched junction bases: 8. The CDR3 DNA follows: TGCAGCGTTGAAGGGCGGCGGGGGGGGGATTACAATGAGCAGTTCTTC. Protein product: CSVEGRRGGDYNEQFF.

This clonotype was seen once. The chain joins TRBV19 to TRBJ1-1, with 8 bases lining up with TRBD1. The V and J ends lost 6 bases and 3 bases, in that order; junction bases with no gene match: 6. The CDR3 length is 14 residues. Germline CDR1 LNHDA, CDR2 SQIVND (reference sequence). Here the CDR3 DNA reads TGTGCCAGTAGCCTACAGGGGGGCTACACTGAAGCTTTCTTT. Amino acids: CASSLQGGYTEAFF.

The V gene is TRBV4-3, the J gene TRBJ1-3; the match to TRBD1 covers 8 bases. After removal of 4 bases from V and 11 bases from J, the junction contained 7 bases not matched to a gene. Germline V gene sequence: CDR1 LGHNA, CDR2 YSLEER. The CDR3 consists of 13 residues. This chain's CDR3 is CASSLGQGHSIYF. The CDR3 DNA sequence: TGCGCCAGCAGCCTCGGACAGGGTCATTCCATATATTTT.

The chain is built from TRBV4-3 and TRBJ2-7, with 7 bases lining up with TRBD1. This CDR3 contains 14 residues. From germline, CDR1 is LGHNA and CDR2 YSLEER. J was trimmed by 2 bases and V by 1 base; bases with no gene match: 2. The CDR3 DNA is TGCGCCAGCAGCCAAGGGACAGGCACCTACGAGCAGTACTTC. Residues: CASSQGTGTYEQYF.

V is TRBV5-1 and J is TRBJ2-1, with 7 bases aligning to TRBD2. Germline V gene data show CDR1 as SGHRS and CDR2 as YFSETQ. V was clipped by 0 bases and J by 0 bases; unmatched bases: 6. This CDR3 has 17 amino acids. CDR3 residues: CASSLEASGSSYNEQFF. The CDR3 DNA follows: TGCGCCAGCAGCTTGGAGGCTAGCGGAAGCTCCTACAATGAGCAGTTCTTC.

This clonotype was detected only once. The V gene is TRBV11-2, the J gene TRBJ2-7; 8 bases fit TRBD1. The V gene end was trimmed by 3 bases and the J gene end by 2 bases; junction bases not matched to a gene: 6. Germline V lookup: CDR1 SGHAT, CDR2 FQNNGV. The CDR3 contains 15 residues. CDR3 coding DNA: TGTGCCAGCAGCTTCGGACAGGGTATCACCTACGAGCAGTACTTC. Translated, it gives CASSFGQGITYEQYF. Filled out from reference TRBV11-2 and TRBJ2-7, the complete variable domain reads EAGVAQSPRYKIIEKRQSVAFWCNPISGHATLYWYQQILGQGPKLLIQFQNNGVVDDSQLPKDRFSAERLKGVDSTLKIQPAKLEDSAVYLCASSFGQGITYEQYFGPGTRLTVT.

The rearrangement uses TRBV20-1 and TRBJ2-1, with D perhaps TRBD1 (6 bases). Trimming removed 0 bases from V and 2 bases from J, with 14 bases in between. The length of the CDR3 is 16 residues. CDR1 DFQATT and CDR2 SNEGSKA come from the germline V gene (reference sequence). The CDR3 DNA reads as TGCAGTGCTAGAGATGGCAGGGGCCGTCCCTACAATGAGCAGTTCTTC. Translated, it gives CSARDGRGRPYNEQFF.

This chain uses TRBV7-6 with TRBJ2-5, with D tentatively TRBD1 (6 bases). The V gene's germline CDR1 is SGHVS and CDR2 FNYEAQ. V lost 5 bases to trimming and J lost 0 bases, with 16 bases between them. The CDR3 runs to 16 residues. CDR3 residues: CASSPRRGTNQETQYF. In nucleotides, the CDR3 is TGTGCCAGCAGCCCGCGCAGGGGCACGAACCAAGAGACCCAGTACTTC.

CDR3 nucleotide sequence: TGTGCCAGCAGTTTATCACACCGGGACCCCTATGGCTACACCTTC. Amino acid sequence: CASSLSHRDPYGYTF. The chain couples TRBV27 to TRBJ1-2; D is perhaps TRBD1 (5 bases). V was shortened by 0 bases and J by 4 bases, with 12 bases between the two germline ends. Per germline, CDR1 MNHEY and CDR2 SMNVEV (reference sequence). The CDR3 is made up of 15 amino acids.

V gene TRBV2 combines with J gene TRBJ2-7; 8 bases are shared with TRBD1. CDR1 is SNHLY, CDR2 FYNNEI, per germline. With V trimmed by 6 bases and J by 1 base, 8 bases remained unmatched. The CDR3 is 15 residues long. This CDR3 reads CASRAGTGVSYEQYF. The CDR3 nucleotides read TGTGCCAGCAGAGCCGGGACAGGAGTATCCTACGAGCAGTACTTC.

This chain joins TRBV2 and TRBJ2-7; 7 nucleotides match TRBD1. V gave up 3 bases and J gave up 3 bases; unmatched junction bases: 8. This CDR3 is built from 15 residues. CDR1 SNHLY and CDR2 FYNNEI come from the germline V gene. The CDR3 spells CASSEATGRGYEQYF. The CDR3 DNA is TGTGCCAGCAGTGAGGCGACAGGGAGAGGCTACGAGCAGTACTTC.

The chain has TRBV19 and TRBJ2-1; D is ambiguous. Trimming took off 3 bases at V and 8 bases at J, with 11 bases between the two ends. Germline loops: CDR1 LNHDA, CDR2 SQIVND (reference sequence). This CDR3 has 13 amino acids. The CDR3 sequence: CASSILGGDEQFF. Written as DNA, the CDR3 is TGTGCCAGTAGTATCCTGGGTGGAGATGAGCAGTTCTTC.

This sequence joins TRBV4-3 and TRBJ2-3, with 9 bases that match TRBD2. Germline loops: CDR1 LGHNA, CDR2 YSLEER. J was trimmed by 1 base and V by 0 bases; bases with no gene match: 8. The CDR3 runs to 18 residues. CDR3 region: CASSQEVAGALGTDTQYF. CDR3 nucleotide sequence: TGCGCCAGCAGCCAAGAAGTAGCGGGGGCCCTCGGCACAGATACGCAGTATTTT.